A single sample gave rise to the 29 T cell receptor beta chains below, sequenced in a study of T cell repertoires in cytomegalovirus infection. Their cognate antigens are unknown. TCRdb analysed the reads with MiXCR anew, one entry per CDR3 protein. The repertoire holds 100,000 to 150,000 distinct CDR3 sequences, with about 24% as singletons. Sequencing input: PBMCs, sequenced either directly or after in vitro stimulation (not recorded which). The source is a human donor in good health (CMV status not recorded). Some clones in this sample may be carry-over from other donors' samples.

This rearrangement joins TRBV6-5 to TRBJ2-1; D remains unclear. There are 15 residues in the CDR3. CDR1 and CDR2 (germline): MNHEY, SVGAGI. Trimming took off 2 bases at V and 2 bases at J, with 10 bases between the two ends. CDR3 nucleotide sequence: TGTGCCAGCAGTTACCTAGTAACAACCTACAATGAGCAGTTCTTC. It codes for CASSYLVTTYNEQFF.

The rearrangement joins TRBV20-1 to TRBJ2-5, with 7 bases aligning to TRBD2. Germline assignment: CDR1 DFQATT and CDR2 SNEGSKA (reference sequence). The CDR3 is made up of 13 amino acids. V lost 3 bases to trimming and J lost 3 bases; unmatched junction nucleotides: 4. The CDR3, as DNA: TGCAGTGCTAGGCGTCTAGCGGAAGAGACCCAGTACTTC. Amino acid sequence: CSARRLAEETQYF.

V and J are TRBV10-2 and TRBJ2-7; 11 bases match TRBD1. Germline lookup yields CDR1 WSHSY and CDR2 SAAADI. Losses at the gene ends were 4 bases for V and 3 bases for J; bases not matched to a gene: 2. CDR3 length: 14 amino acids. The CDR3 DNA sequence: TGCGCCAGCAGTGTGGGGACAGGGGGCTACGAGCAGTACTTC. Translated, it gives CASSVGTGGYEQYF.

In its sample, this clonotype was seen a few times. The CDR3 DNA follows: TGTGCCAGCAGCTTAGGCCGTACACGAGCCTCCTACGAGCAGTACTTC. Translation: CASSLGRTRASYEQYF. The chain uses TRBV7-2 and TRBJ2-7, with D hard to call. Trimming cost V 1 base and J 0 bases, with 13 bases left between them. The CDR3 contains 16 residues. The germline V gene encodes CDR1 SGHTA and CDR2 FQGNSA.

This chain uses TRBV28 with TRBJ1-3; D remains unclear. CDR3 size: 11 residues. The V gene's germline CDR1 is MDHEN and CDR2 SYDVKM. The CDR3 region is CAEGSGNTIYF. The CDR3 DNA reads TGTGCGGAGGGATCGGGAAACACCATATATTTT.

This clonotype showed up many times. This chain uses TRBV7-2 with TRBJ2-1; 10 bases align to TRBD2. The V and J ends lost 5 bases and 8 bases, in that order; junction bases with no gene match: 15. The CDR3 runs to 17 residues. The V gene's germline CDR1 is SGHTA and CDR2 FQGNSA. DNA for the CDR3: TGTGCCAGCAGCACCCGACTAGCGGGCCTCCGTCTTTATGAGCAGTTCTTC. This encodes CASSTRLAGLRLYEQFF.

This clonotype is medium-sized within its sample. The gene calls are TRBV4-1 and TRBJ1-2; no clear D gene. Germline values: CDR1 MGHRA, CDR2 YSYEKL. The CDR3 covers 18 residues. Deletions cut 3 bases from V and 8 bases from J, with 28 bases between. In DNA form, the CDR3 reads TGCGCCAGCAGCCAGGTTGGAGGGAAGGGAGTGATACCTTCGGGCTACACCTTC. Amino acids: CASSQVGGKGVIPSGYTF.

This clonotype was picked up many times. CDR3 sequence reads: CASRTTSGTQETQYF. The CDR3 bases are TGTGCCAGCAGAACGACTAGCGGGACGCAAGAGACCCAGTACTTC. J is TRBJ2-5 and V is TRBV12-3 or TRBV12-4, with TRBD2 matching over 11 bases. V was clipped by 6 bases and J by 2 bases; unmatched bases: 5. This CDR3 has 15 amino acids.

The rearrangement links TRBV7-2 to TRBJ2-1, with 12 bases aligning to TRBD2. After removal of 4 bases from V and 5 bases from J, the junction contained 3 bases not matched to a gene. This CDR3 comprises 15 residues. The germline CDR1 and CDR2 sequences are SGHTA and FQGNSA. This CDR3 reads CASSWRTSGDNEQFF. The CDR3 region has the DNA TGTGCCAGCAGCTGGCGGACTAGCGGGGACAATGAGCAGTTCTTC.

Details on this clonotype: A much bigger clone sits one base away, suggesting this may be a read error. The chain has TRBV7-6 and TRBJ2-3, with 10 bases fitting TRBD2. The CDR3 has 16 residues. Per the germline V gene, CDR1 is SGHVS and CDR2 is FNYEAQ. J was trimmed by 4 bases and V by 3 bases; bases with no gene match: 7. CDR3 loop: CASSLESGRAADTQYF. CDR3 DNA: TGTGCCAGCAGCTTGGAGAGCGGGAGGGCCGCAGATACGCAGTATTTT. The whole variable domain, filled in from reference TRBV7-6 and TRBJ2-3, reads GAGVSQSPRYKVTKRGQDVALRCDPISGHVSLYWYRQALGQGPEFLTYFNYEAQQDKSGLPNDRFSAERPEGSISTLTIQRTEQRDSAMYRCASSLESGRAADTQYFGPGTRLTVL.

This chain uses TRBV28 with TRBJ2-7; D unresolved. With 4 bases removed from V and 4 bases from J, the gap between germline ends came to 14 bases. The CDR3 runs 14 residues. CDR1 is MDHEN and CDR2 is SYDVKM in the germline V gene. CDR3: CASSSPRGSYEQYF. The CDR3 DNA follows: TGTGCCAGCAGTTCCCCCCGTGGAAGTTACGAGCAGTACTTC.

This clonotype was picked up many times. This chain uses TRBV7-2 with TRBJ1-2; 10 nucleotides agree with TRBD1. This CDR3 comprises 14 residues. Germline CDR1 SGHTA, CDR2 FQGNSA. Germline trimming cut 3 bases from V and 8 bases from J; bases unmatched to any gene: 6. CDR3: CASSFDRGRLGYTF. CDR3 bases: TGTGCCAGCAGCTTCGACAGGGGGCGTCTGGGCTACACCTTC.

This clonotype was picked up a small number of times. The rearrangement links TRBV7-2 to TRBJ2-5; the match to TRBD2 covers 7 bases. The germline gives CDR1 SGHTA, CDR2 FQGNSA. This CDR3 region has 13 residues. V dropped 1 base and J dropped 7; count of bases not matched to a gene: 3. CDR3 nucleotide sequence: TGTGCCAGCAGCTTAGGTCGCGGGGGGACCCAGTACTTC. This sequence encodes CASSLGRGGTQYF. Together with reference TRBV7-2 and TRBJ2-5, the CDR3 gives the full variable domain: GAGVSQSPSNKVTEKGKDVELRCDPISGHTALYWYRQSLGQGLEFLIYFQGNSAPDKSGLPSDRFSAERTGGSVSTLTIQRTQQEDSAVYLCASSLGRGGTQYFGPGTRLLVL.

This clonotype was seen many times. The chain has TRBV7-8 and TRBJ2-3; 14 nucleotides align to TRBD2. This CDR3 has 16 residues. Germline loops: CDR1 SGHVS, CDR2 FQNEAQ. V lost 2 bases, J lost 7 bases, and 5 bases stayed unmatched. CDR3 residues: CASSLSGTSGSYTQYF. The CDR3 coding sequence is TGTGCCAGCAGCTTATCCGGGACTAGCGGGAGTTATACGCAGTATTTT.

This clonotype showed up just a few times. The chain uses TRBV24-1 and TRBJ1-2, with TRBD1 matching 9 bases. The germline V gene encodes CDR1 KGHDR and CDR2 SFDVKD. Trimming removed 7 bases from V and 2 bases from J; junction bases left unmatched: 1. The CDR3 is made up of 13 amino acids. The CDR3: CATSGTGNYGYTF. CDR3 sequence (DNA): TGTGCCACCAGCGGGACAGGGAACTATGGCTACACCTTC.

There are a few counts of this clonotype. This chain joins TRBV29-1 and TRBJ2-7, with D possibly called TRBD1 or TRBD2 (5 bases each). With 6 bases removed from V and 0 bases from J, the gap between germline ends came to 18 bases. CDR3 length equals 15 residues. The V gene's germline CDR1 is SQVTM and CDR2 ANQGSEA. The DNA for the CDR3 is TGCAGCGTCCTCACGTACCCAGGGAGCTCCTACGAGCAGTACTTC. This encodes CSVLTYPGSSYEQYF.

This clonotype has just a few counts. The gene calls are TRBV6-2 or TRBV6-3 and TRBJ2-7, with TRBD2 matching 7 bases. Per the germline V gene, CDR1 is MNHEY and CDR2 is SVGEGT. This CDR3 spans 13 amino acids. With V trimmed by 8 bases and J by 3 bases, 7 bases remained unmatched. The CDR3 nucleotides read TGTGCCAGCCAGAGGACTAGAGGCTACGAGCAGTACGTC. As protein: CASQRTRGYEQYV.

This clonotype was observed at least ten times. CDR3 sequence reads: CASSLKWGNQPQHF. The CDR3 DNA follows: TGTGCCAGCAGCTTAAAGTGGGGGAATCAGCCCCAGCATTTT. V and J are TRBV7-2 and TRBJ1-5; a weak D match, TRBD1 (5 bases). The CDR3 sequence is 14 residues long. Trimming stripped 2 bases from V and 4 bases from J, with 9 bases between. CDR1 and CDR2 (germline): SGHTA, FQGNSA. The complete variable domain, with remaining parts taken from reference TRBV7-2 and TRBJ1-5, reads GAGVSQSPSNKVTEKGKDVELRCDPISGHTALYWYRQSLGQGLEFLIYFQGNSAPDKSGLPSDRFSAERTGGSVSTLTIQRTQQEDSAVYLCASSLKWGNQPQHFGDGTRLSIL.

This clonotype was observed many times. V is TRBV28 and J is TRBJ2-1, with 15 nucleotides matching TRBD2. Unmatched junction bases numbered 5, after V lost 2 bases and J lost 9 bases. CDR1 is MDHEN and CDR2 is SYDVKM in the germline V gene. This CDR3 has 16 amino acids. The CDR3 loop is CASSLPPGLAGGEQFF. DNA of the CDR3: TGTGCCAGCAGTTTACCCCCGGGACTAGCGGGAGGTGAGCAGTTCTTC.

The gene calls are TRBV27 and TRBJ2-5; weak D call: TRBD2 (6 bases). Trimming pared 4 bases from V and 5 bases from J, leaving 11 bases between. In germline, CDR1 is MNHEY, CDR2 SMNVEV (reference sequence). This CDR3 has 13 amino acids. The CDR3 sequence is CASSWTKVETQYF. The CDR3 coding sequence is TGTGCCAGCAGTTGGACTAAGGTGGAGACCCAGTACTTC.

This clonotype was counted ten times or more. The chain recombines TRBV7-2 with TRBJ1-2; D is undetermined. Germline loops: CDR1 SGHTA, CDR2 FQGNSA. CDR3 size: 14 residues. V was clipped by 7 bases and J by 2 bases, with 14 bases between them. CDR3 region: CASTSGSGNYGYTF. CDR3 nucleotides: TGTGCCAGCACCTCGGGCAGTGGGAACTATGGCTACACCTTC.

The chain carries TRBV7-2 and TRBJ1-1; 7 bases map to TRBD1. Germline values: CDR1 SGHTA, CDR2 FQGNSA. Trimming cost V 7 bases and J 0 bases; bases outside gene matches: 5. The length of the CDR3 is 14 residues. CDR3 region: CASTVTGLNTEAFF. The CDR3 bases are TGTGCCAGCACCGTGACAGGGTTGAACACTGAAGCTTTCTTT.

A remark on this clonotype: A much bigger clone sits one base away, suggesting this may be a read error. The V gene is TRBV7-3, the J gene TRBJ2-3, with a weak D call TRBD1 (6 bases). The J call may not be correct, given that the DNA end is closer to TRBJ1-5. There are 12 residues in the CDR3. Germline V lookup: CDR1 SGHTA, CDR2 FQGTGA. The DNA for the CDR3 is TGTGCCAGCAGCGTGGACAGTTATACGCAGCATTTT. Amino acid sequence: CASSVDSYTQHF.

This clonotype was seen a handful of times. The J gene is TRBJ2-1, the V gene TRBV15; D may be TRBD2 (5 bases). V lost 3 bases to trimming and J lost 8 bases, with 8 bases between them. CDR1 and CDR2 from the germline V gene are LNHNV and YYDKDF (reference sequence). The CDR3 totals 12 residues. In nucleotides, the CDR3 is TGTGCCACCAGCAGTAGTAGCGATGAGCAGTTCTTC. Translation gives CATSSSSDEQFF.

This clonotype occurred a few times. The V and J genes are TRBV12-3 or TRBV12-4 and TRBJ2-3, with D possibly being TRBD2 (6 bases). This CDR3 has 15 amino acids. The V end was cut by 5 bases, the J end by 2 bases, with 14 bases between. The CDR3 DNA is TGTGCCAGCAGTGCCGGGACTTCCCTCACAGATACGCAGTATTTT. This translates into CASSAGTSLTDTQYF.

The chain recombines TRBV12-3 or TRBV12-4 with TRBJ1-2, with 7 positions matching TRBD1. The V and J ends lost 6 bases and 2 bases, in that order; junction bases with no gene match: 6. The CDR3 length is 14 residues. The CDR3 DNA reads as TGTGCCAGCAGCCTAGGGACAGTGAACTATGGCTACACCTTC. It codes for CASSLGTVNYGYTF.

The chain has TRBV6-5 and TRBJ1-1, with D unclear. The CDR3 length is 14 residues. V shed 4 bases and J shed 6 bases, with 15 bases lying between them. The germline V gene encodes CDR1 MNHEY and CDR2 SVGAGI. CDR3 residues: CASSSSGRAPEAFF. CDR3 sequence (DNA): TGTGCCAGCAGTTCGTCGGGGAGAGCTCCTGAAGCTTTCTTT.

The V call is TRBV20-1, the J call TRBJ2-2; D is unclear. V was clipped by 3 bases and J by 5 bases, with 13 bases between them. The CDR3 totals 14 residues. The germline CDR1 and CDR2 sequences are DFQATT and SNEGSKA (reference sequence). The CDR3 region has the DNA TGCAGTGCTAGTCCGGGTAGCTGGACCGGGGAGCTGTTTTTT. Its protein product is CSASPGSWTGELFF.

The J gene is TRBJ1-4, the V gene TRBV7-2, with D unresolved. Per germline, CDR1 SGHTA and CDR2 FQGNSA. V dropped 1 base and J dropped 7 bases, with 13 bases sitting between them. This CDR3 comprises 15 residues. The CDR3 nucleotides read TGTGCCAGCAGCTTAGACGAGGTCCCTGGTGAAAAACTGTTTTTT. This encodes CASSLDEVPGEKLFF.